The next 27 T cell receptor beta chains were all read from a single sample in a study of blood T cell repertoires in COVID-19. The protocol was immunoSEQ multiplex PCR, while the TCRdb copy is restricted to in-frame clones and leaves out a portion. Altogether about 96,000 clones are present, around 90% being singletons, with the ten largest covering 4% to 5%. The sequenced sample consisted of peripheral blood. These receptors were collected from a human donor with COVID-19, enrolled during active disease. The donor label of this sample is uncertain.

The chain combines TRBV10-1 with TRBJ1-6; weak D call: TRBD1 (6 bases). Looked up from germline, CDR1 is WNHNN and CDR2 is SYGVQD (reference sequence). V was shortened by 4 bases and J by 6 bases, with 7 bases between the two germline ends. CDR3 length: 13 amino acids. The CDR3 DNA reads as TGCGCCAGCAGTGGACAGGTTAATTCACCCCTCCACTTT. Its protein product is CASSGQVNSPLHF.

This sequence joins TRBV5-4 and TRBJ1-2; possibly TRBD1 for D (5 bases). The CDR3 runs to 13 residues. The V gene's germline CDR1 is SGHNT and CDR2 YYREEE (reference sequence). V was cut by 2 bases and J by 6 bases, with 11 bases left in between. The CDR3 nucleotides are TGTGCCAGCAGCTTCCAGGGTTTGGATGGCTACACCTTC. Protein product: CASSFQGLDGYTF.

This clone occurred once. CDR3 region: CASSGTGTEAYEQYF. CDR3 in DNA: TGTGCCAGCAGCGGAACCGGGACAGAGGCCTACGAGCAGTACTTC. The chain is built from TRBV9 and TRBJ2-7; 7 nucleotides align to TRBD1. V shed 3 bases and J 2 bases; nucleotides not matched to a gene: 8. This CDR3 is built from 15 residues. CDR1 is SGDLS and CDR2 is YYNGEE in the germline V gene. Filled out from reference TRBV9 and TRBJ2-7, the complete variable domain reads DSGVTQTPKHLITATGQRVTLRCSPRSGDLSVYWYQQSLDQGLQFLIQYYNGEERAKGNILERFSAQQFPDLHSELNLSSLELGDSALYFCASSGTGTEAYEQYFGPGTRLTVT.

Regarding this clone: The junction shows a germline mismatch at one end, possibly a read error. V gene TRBV28 combines with J gene TRBJ2-7; 7 bases fit TRBD1. CDR3 length: 12 amino acids. Germline V gene data show CDR1 as MDHEN and CDR2 as SYDVKM. The CDR3 sequence: CASKRTGPLRDF. The CDR3 DNA reads TGTGCCAGCAAACGGACAGGCCCTCTTAGGGACTTC.

This chain links TRBV5-1 with TRBJ1-6, with D perhaps matching TRBD1 (6 bases). The CDR3 has 16 residues. The germline V and J ends were trimmed by 1 base and 7 bases, with 15 bases remaining between them. Per the germline V gene, CDR1 is SGHRS and CDR2 is YFSETQ. The chain's CDR3 is CASSLTAGRGNSPLHF. The CDR3 DNA follows: TGCGCCAGCAGCTTGACGGCAGGGAGGGGGAATTCACCCCTCCACTTT. The variable domain in full, with the rest retrieved from reference TRBV5-1 and TRBJ1-6, is KAGVTQTPRYLIKTRGQQVTLSCSPISGHRSVSWYQQTPGQGLQFLFEYFSETQRNKGNFPGRFSGRQFSNSRSEMNVSTLELGDSALYLCASSLTAGRGNSPLHFGNGTRLTVT.

In its sample, this clone was seen once. The J gene is TRBJ1-1, the V gene TRBV7-3; D call uncertain. Per germline, CDR1 SGHTA and CDR2 FQGTGA. V was shortened by 3 bases and J by 1 base, with 6 bases between the two germline ends. CDR3 length equals 13 residues. The CDR3, as DNA: TGTGCCAGCAGCTTCGAGGGGAACACTGAAGCTTTCTTT. Translated: CASSFEGNTEAFF.

The chain couples TRBV11-3 to TRBJ2-2, with D maybe TRBD2 (7 bases). This CDR3 contains 14 residues. Per the germline V gene, CDR1 is SGHNT and CDR2 is YENEEA. Trimming pared 4 bases from V and 2 bases from J, leaving 8 bases between. The CDR3 nucleotides read TGTGCCAGCAGCTCGGGGGGCAACACCGGGGAGCTGTTTTTT. Residues: CASSSGGNTGELFF. The full variable domain, in which reference TRBV11-3 and TRBJ2-2 provide the parts outside the CDR3, is EAGVVQSPRYKIIEKKQPVAFWCNPISGHNTLYWYLQNLGQGPELLIRYENEEAVDDSQLPKDRFSAERLKGVDSTLKIQPAELGDSAVYLCASSSGGNTGELFFGEGSRLTVL.

Worth noting for this clone: Because the CDR3 is missing its conserved closing phenylalanine or tryptophan, this is likely a read error. The DNA is left out, because the CDR3 cannot be placed on it with certainty; the CDR3 is given as TCRdb lists it. The gene calls are TRBV6-4 and TRBJ1-1; the listed D gene, TRBD1, was not tested against the DNA. The CDR3 totals 15 residues, both ends included. The germline V gene encodes CDR1 MRHNA and CDR2 SNTAGT. CDR3 residues: CASSDPGQGVVRLWL.

The rearrangement joins TRBV2 to TRBJ2-1, with D unclear. The germline CDR1 and CDR2 sequences are SNHLY and FYNNEI. The CDR3 has 13 residues. V lost 5 bases, J lost 3 bases, and 8 bases lay in between. CDR3 coding DNA: TGTGCCAGCAGTTCGACTCGCTACAATGAGCAGTTCTTC. This sequence encodes CASSSTRYNEQFF.

The chain links TRBV28 to TRBJ1-5; D not certain. Germline-derived CDR1 and CDR2 are MDHEN and SYDVKM. V shed 3 bases and J shed 8 bases, with 8 bases lying between them. The CDR3 covers 12 residues. CDR3 region: CASSFNGEPQHF. In nucleotides, the CDR3 is TGTGCCAGCAGTTTTAACGGAGAGCCCCAGCATTTT.

About this clone: A read error may produce the germline difference seen at one junction end. The CDR3: CASNQGLAGGRSDTQYF. Written as DNA, the CDR3 is TGTGCCAGCAACCAAGGACTAGCGGGGGGCAGGTCAGATACGCAGTATTTT. The genes are TRBV14 and TRBJ2-3, with 14 bases identical to TRBD2. This CDR3 has 17 amino acids. Germline V gene sequence: CDR1 SGHDN, CDR2 FVKESK.

The V call is TRBV2, the J call TRBJ1-1; D call uncertain. The germline gives CDR1 SNHLY, CDR2 FYNNEI. V lost 2 bases, J lost 8 bases, and 12 bases lay in between. This CDR3 is built from 13 residues. CDR3 nucleotides: TGTGCCAGCAGTGAATTGAGGGCAGACGAAGCTTTCTTT. This codes for CASSELRADEAFF. The variable domain in full, completed from reference TRBV2 and TRBJ1-1, reads EPEVTQTPSHQVTQMGQEVILRCVPISNHLYFYWYRQILGQKVEFLVSFYNNEISEKSEIFDDQFSVERPDGSNFTLKIRSTKLEDSAMYFCASSELRADEAFFGQGTRLTVV.

The sample holds one count of this clone. The chain employs TRBV5-1 and TRBJ1-1; 8 nucleotides line up with TRBD1. CDR3 size: 16 residues. Germline CDR1 and CDR2: SGHRS and YFSETQ. With V trimmed by 2 bases and J by 1 base, 7 bases remained unmatched. CDR3 bases: TGCGCCAGCAGCTTCCTACAGGGGGTAACGAACACTGAAGCTTTCTTT. Protein product: CASSFLQGVTNTEAFF.

The V and J genes are TRBV7-9 and TRBJ2-5; tentatively, D is TRBD1 (6 bases). The CDR3 has 16 residues. Trimming left V 5 bases short and J 4 bases short, with 20 bases between. Looked up from germline, CDR1 is SEHNR and CDR2 is FQNEAQ (reference sequence). This chain's CDR3 is CASSRGIQGFGETQYF. As DNA, the CDR3 is TGTGCCAGCAGCCGCGGCATACAGGGATTTGGAGAGACCCAGTACTTC.

The rearrangement links TRBV21-1 to TRBJ1-6. TRBV21-1 is a pseudogene. The CDR3 has 16 residues. As DNA, the CDR3 is TGTGCCACCTCTGAGAGGATCGACTCCTATAATTCACCCCTCCACTTT. Translated: CATSERIDSYNSPLHF.

The chain couples TRBV19 to TRBJ1-4, with a tentative D call TRBD1 (5 bases). Germline values: CDR1 LNHDA, CDR2 SQIVND (reference sequence). There are 17 residues in the CDR3. V was trimmed by 9 bases and J by 0 bases, leaving 20 bases between them. CDR3 sequence (DNA): TGTGCCAGCTTACCGGGGGGGTGGGAAGCAACTAATGAAAAACTGTTTTTT. As protein: CASLPGGWEATNEKLFF.

In its sample, this clone was seen once. The genes are TRBV2 and TRBJ2-5; 7 bases fit TRBD2. The CDR3 length is 15 residues. Germline V gene data show CDR1 as SNHLY and CDR2 as FYNNEI. Losses at the gene ends were 4 bases for V and 4 bases for J; bases not matched to a gene: 9. The chain's CDR3 is CASSGTRGGGETQYF. DNA for the CDR3: TGTGCCAGCAGTGGTACCCGGGGCGGGGGAGAGACCCAGTACTTC.

The chain employs TRBV11-2 and TRBJ1-3; tentatively, D is TRBD1 (6 bases). The length of the CDR3 is 16 residues. The V and J ends lost 4 bases and 0 bases respectively, with 13 bases between them. CDR1 SGHAT and CDR2 FQNNGV come from the germline V gene. Here the CDR3 DNA reads TGTGCCAGCAGCTCACGACAGGCTGCCTCTGGAAACACCATATATTTT. It yields the protein CASSSRQAASGNTIYF.

The chain couples TRBV7-9 to TRBJ2-2; 7 positions match TRBD2. J gave up 4 bases and V 1 base, and 9 bases lay outside the gene matches. Germline values: CDR1 SEHNR, CDR2 FQNEAQ (reference sequence). This CDR3 is 17 amino acids long. The CDR3 reads CASSLGAGTTVTGELFF. CDR3 sequence (DNA): TGTGCCAGCAGCTTAGGAGCGGGAACTACCGTCACCGGGGAGCTGTTTTTT.

The rearrangement uses TRBV3-1 (or the pseudogene TRBV3-2) and TRBJ2-1; 8 bases fit TRBD2. Unmatched junction bases numbered 15, after V lost 1 base and J lost 10 bases. The CDR3 is 17 amino acids. Germline lookup yields CDR1 LGHDT and CDR2 YNNKEL (reference sequence). The DNA of the CDR3 is TGTGCCAGCAGCCAAGTCCGCGGGAGGTCCCCCGGCGTGGAGCAGTTCTTC. Translating it yields CASSQVRGRSPGVEQFF.

This rearrangement joins TRBV30 to TRBJ1-6; D remains unclear. V lost 0 bases and J 4 bases, leaving 7 bases between the germline ends. The germline V gene encodes CDR1 GTSNPN and CDR2 SVGIG (reference sequence). The CDR3 has 14 residues. CDR3 in amino acids: CAWSVREYNSPLHF. DNA of the CDR3: TGTGCCTGGAGTGTACGTGAGTATAATTCACCCCTCCACTTT.

The genes are TRBV7-2 and TRBJ1-2; the D is unclear. CDR3 length: 13 residues. Germline values: CDR1 SGHTA, CDR2 FQGNSA. Trimming removed 1 base from V and 2 bases from J, with 5 bases in between. The CDR3 bases are TGTGCCAGCAGCTTAGTTCAGAACTATGGCTACACCTTC. This encodes CASSLVQNYGYTF.

The chain joins TRBV19 to TRBJ1-1; D unclear. The length of the CDR3 is 14 residues. Per the germline V gene, CDR1 is LNHDA and CDR2 is SQIVND (reference sequence). V dropped 2 bases and J dropped 4 bases, with 11 bases sitting between them. The CDR3 sequence: CASSISVLGTEAFF. The DNA for the CDR3 is TGTGCCAGTAGTATATCGGTTCTAGGCACTGAAGCTTTCTTT.

V gene TRBV4-1 combines with J gene TRBJ2-1; 9 nucleotides align to TRBD2. The V segment lost 1 base and the J segment 6 bases; nucleotides outside the gene matches: 7. The CDR3 runs 16 residues. Germline V gives CDR1 MGHRA, CDR2 YSYEKL. The CDR3 sequence is CASSQGLWREGNEQFF. The CDR3, as DNA: TGCGCCAGCAGCCAAGGCCTATGGCGGGAGGGCAATGAGCAGTTCTTC.

The gene calls are TRBV11-2 and TRBJ2-1, with 8 bases that match TRBD2. This CDR3 comprises 14 residues. With 5 bases clipped from V and 3 bases from J, the junction kept 3 bases outside the gene matches. Per the germline V gene, CDR1 is SGHAT and CDR2 is FQNNGV. The chain's CDR3 is CASSTGTSYNEQFF. CDR3 bases: TGTGCCAGCAGCACCGGGACTAGCTACAATGAGCAGTTCTTC.

This rearrangement joins TRBV2 to TRBJ1-2; D may be TRBD1 (6 bases). V shed 5 bases and J shed 7 bases, with 17 bases lying between them. In germline, CDR1 is SNHLY, CDR2 FYNNEI. The CDR3 is made up of 14 amino acids. For the CDR3, the DNA is TGTGCCAGCAGTTTTAACAGGGTATTGGGTGGCTACACCTTC. It is translated as CASSFNRVLGGYTF.

This clone was found once. V gene TRBV12-5 combines with J gene TRBJ2-4, with TRBD2 matching 13 bases. The CDR3 is made up of 23 amino acids. The V gene's germline CDR1 is LGHNT and CDR2 FRNRAP. J lost 2 bases, V lost 0 bases, and 19 bases had no gene match. For the CDR3, the DNA is TGTGCTAGTGGTTTGGTACTAAGGGGGCTTGAACTAGCGGGAGGGCCTTCCAAAAACATTCAGTACTTC. Protein: CASGLVLRGLELAGGPSKNIQYF.